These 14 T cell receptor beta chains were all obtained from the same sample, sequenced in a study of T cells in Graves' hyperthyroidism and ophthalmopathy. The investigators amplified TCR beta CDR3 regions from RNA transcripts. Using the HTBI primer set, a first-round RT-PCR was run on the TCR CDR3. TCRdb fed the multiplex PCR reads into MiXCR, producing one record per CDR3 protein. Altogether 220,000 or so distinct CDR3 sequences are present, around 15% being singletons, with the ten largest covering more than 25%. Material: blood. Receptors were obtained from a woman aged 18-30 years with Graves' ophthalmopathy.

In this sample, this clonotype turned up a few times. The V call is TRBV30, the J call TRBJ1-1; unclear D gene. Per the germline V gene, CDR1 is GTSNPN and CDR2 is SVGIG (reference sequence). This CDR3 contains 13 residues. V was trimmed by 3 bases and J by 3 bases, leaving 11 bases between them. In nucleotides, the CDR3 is TGTGCCTGGAGCCCTGGATCATACACTGAAGCTTTCTTT. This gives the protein CAWSPGSYTEAFF. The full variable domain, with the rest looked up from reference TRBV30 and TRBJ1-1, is SQTIHQWPATLVQPVGSPLSLECTVEGTSNPNLYWYRQAAGRGLQLLFYSVGIGQISSEVPQNLSASRPQDRQFILSSKKLLLSDSGFYLCAWSPGSYTEAFFGQGTRLTVV.

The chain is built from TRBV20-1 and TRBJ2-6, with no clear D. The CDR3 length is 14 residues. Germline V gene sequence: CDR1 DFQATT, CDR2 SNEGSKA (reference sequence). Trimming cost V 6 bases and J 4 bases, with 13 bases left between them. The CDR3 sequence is CSASRVAGANVLTF. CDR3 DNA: TGCAGTGCGAGCCGGGTGGCAGGGGCCAACGTCCTGACTTTC.

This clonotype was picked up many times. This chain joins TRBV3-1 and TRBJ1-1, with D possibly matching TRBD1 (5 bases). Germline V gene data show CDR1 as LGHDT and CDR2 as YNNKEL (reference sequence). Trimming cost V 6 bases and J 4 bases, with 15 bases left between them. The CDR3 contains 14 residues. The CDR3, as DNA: TGTGCCAGCAGGTCGGGGGGGATTGGCACTGAAGCTTTCTTT. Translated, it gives CASRSGGIGTEAFF.

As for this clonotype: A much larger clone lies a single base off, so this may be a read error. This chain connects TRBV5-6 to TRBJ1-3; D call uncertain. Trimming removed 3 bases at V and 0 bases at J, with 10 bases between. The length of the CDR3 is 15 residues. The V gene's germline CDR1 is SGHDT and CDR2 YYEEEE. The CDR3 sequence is CASSSISASGNTIYF. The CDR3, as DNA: TGTGCCAGCAGCTCGATAAGCGCCTCTGGAAACACCATATATTTT.

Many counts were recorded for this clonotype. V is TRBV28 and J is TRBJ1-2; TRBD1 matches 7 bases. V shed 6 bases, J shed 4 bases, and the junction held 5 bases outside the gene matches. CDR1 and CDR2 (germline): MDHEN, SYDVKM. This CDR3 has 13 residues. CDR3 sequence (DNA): TGTGCCAGCAGCAGCAACAGGGGCTATGGCTACACCTTC. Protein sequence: CASSSNRGYGYTF.

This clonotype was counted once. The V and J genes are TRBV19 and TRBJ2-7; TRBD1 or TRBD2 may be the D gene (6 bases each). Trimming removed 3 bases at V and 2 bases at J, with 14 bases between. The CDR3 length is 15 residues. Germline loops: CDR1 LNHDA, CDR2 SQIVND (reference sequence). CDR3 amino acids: CASSMNGGGAYEQYF. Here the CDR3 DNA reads TGTGCCAGTAGTATGAATGGAGGGGGTGCCTACGAGCAGTACTTC.

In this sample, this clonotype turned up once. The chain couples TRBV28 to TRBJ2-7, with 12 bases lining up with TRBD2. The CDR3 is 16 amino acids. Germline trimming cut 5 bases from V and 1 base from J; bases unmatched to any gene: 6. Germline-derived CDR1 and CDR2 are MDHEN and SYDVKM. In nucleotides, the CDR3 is TGTGCCAGCAGTCCACTGACTAGCGGGGGATCCTACGAGCAGTACTTC. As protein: CASSPLTSGGSYEQYF.

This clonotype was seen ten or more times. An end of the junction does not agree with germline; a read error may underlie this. CDR3 sequence reads: CASSLALKGRNLPGELFF. The CDR3 bases are TGTGCTAGCAGCTTAGCGCTTAAGGGGCGGAACCTCCCCGGGGAGCTGTTTTTT. The chain combines TRBV7-7 with TRBJ2-2; D possibly matches TRBD1 or TRBD2 (5 bases each). The CDR3 is made up of 18 amino acids. Germline V gene sequence: CDR1 SSHAT, CDR2 FNYEAQ (reference sequence).

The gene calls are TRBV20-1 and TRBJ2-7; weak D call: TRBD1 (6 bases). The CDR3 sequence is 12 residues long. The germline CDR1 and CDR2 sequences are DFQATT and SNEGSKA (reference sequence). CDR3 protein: CRGGTNSYEQYF. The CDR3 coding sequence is TGCAGAGGGGGTACGAACTCCTACGAGCAGTACTTC.

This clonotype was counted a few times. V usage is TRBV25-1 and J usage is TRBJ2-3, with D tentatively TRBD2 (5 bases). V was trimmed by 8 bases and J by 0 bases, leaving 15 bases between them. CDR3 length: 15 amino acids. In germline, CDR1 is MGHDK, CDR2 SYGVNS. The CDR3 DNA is TGTGCCAGCGGCACGAGAGGGTCTAGCACAGATACGCAGTATTTT. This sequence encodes CASGTRGSSTDTQYF. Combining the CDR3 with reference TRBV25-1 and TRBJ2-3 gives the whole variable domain EADIYQTPRYLVIGTGKKITLECSQTMGHDKMYWYQQDPGMELHLIHYSYGVNSTEKGDLSSESTVSRIRTEHFPLTLESARPSHTSQYLCASGTRGSSTDTQYFGPGTRLTVL.

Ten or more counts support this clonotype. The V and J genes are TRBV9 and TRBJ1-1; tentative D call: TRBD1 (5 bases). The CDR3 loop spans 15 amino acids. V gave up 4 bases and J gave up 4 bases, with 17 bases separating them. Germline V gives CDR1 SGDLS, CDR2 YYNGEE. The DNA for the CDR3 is TGTGCCAGCAGCATCACCGGGACGCCGACCACTGAAGCTTTCTTT. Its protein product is CASSITGTPTTEAFF.

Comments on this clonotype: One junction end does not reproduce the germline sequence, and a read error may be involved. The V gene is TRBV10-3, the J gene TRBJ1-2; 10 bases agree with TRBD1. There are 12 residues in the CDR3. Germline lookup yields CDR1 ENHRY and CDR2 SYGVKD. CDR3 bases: TGTGCCATCAGGATAGGACAGGGGGATTTCTCCTTC. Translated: CAIRIGQGDFSF.

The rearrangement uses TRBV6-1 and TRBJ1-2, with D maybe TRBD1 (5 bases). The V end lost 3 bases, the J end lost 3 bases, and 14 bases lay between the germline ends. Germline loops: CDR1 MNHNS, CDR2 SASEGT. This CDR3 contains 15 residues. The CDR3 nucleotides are TGTGCCAGCAGTGAGAGAGGGACTCTTGACTATGGCTACACCTTC. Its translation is CASSERGTLDYGYTF.

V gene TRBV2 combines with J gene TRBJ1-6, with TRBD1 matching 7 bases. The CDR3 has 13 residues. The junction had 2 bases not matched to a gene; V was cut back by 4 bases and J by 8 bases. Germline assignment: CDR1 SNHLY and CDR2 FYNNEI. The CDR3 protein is CASSGQGDSPLHF. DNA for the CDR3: TGTGCCAGCAGTGGGCAGGGGGATTCACCCCTCCACTTT.